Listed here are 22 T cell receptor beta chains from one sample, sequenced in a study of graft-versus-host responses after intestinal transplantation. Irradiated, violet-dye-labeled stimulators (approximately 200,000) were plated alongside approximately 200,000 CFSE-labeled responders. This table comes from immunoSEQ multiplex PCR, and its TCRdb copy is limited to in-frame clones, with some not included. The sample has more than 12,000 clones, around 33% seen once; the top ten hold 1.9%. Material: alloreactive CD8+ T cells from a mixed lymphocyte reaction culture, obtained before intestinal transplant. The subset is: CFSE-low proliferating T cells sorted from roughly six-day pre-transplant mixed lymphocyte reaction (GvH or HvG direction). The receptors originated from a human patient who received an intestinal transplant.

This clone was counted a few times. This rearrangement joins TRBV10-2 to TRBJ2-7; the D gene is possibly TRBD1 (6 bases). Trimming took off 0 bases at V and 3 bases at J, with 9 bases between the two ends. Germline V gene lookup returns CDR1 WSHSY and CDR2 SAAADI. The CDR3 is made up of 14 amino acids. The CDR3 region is CASSESQGNYEQYF. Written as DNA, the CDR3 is TGCGCCAGCAGTGAGTCGCAGGGGAACTACGAGCAGTACTTC.

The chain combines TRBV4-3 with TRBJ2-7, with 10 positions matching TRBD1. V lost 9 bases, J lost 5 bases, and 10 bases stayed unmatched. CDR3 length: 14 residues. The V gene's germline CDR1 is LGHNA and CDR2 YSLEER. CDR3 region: CASSTTTGGHEQYF. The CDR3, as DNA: TGCGCCAGTAGCACCACGACAGGGGGCCACGAGCAGTACTTC.

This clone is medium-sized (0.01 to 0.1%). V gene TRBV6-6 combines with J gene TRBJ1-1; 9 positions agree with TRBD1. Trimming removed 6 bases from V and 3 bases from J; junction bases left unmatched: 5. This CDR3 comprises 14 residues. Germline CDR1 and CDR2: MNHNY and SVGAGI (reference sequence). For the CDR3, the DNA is TGTGCCAGCAGAACAGGGGGCCAGTACACTGAAGCTTTCTTT. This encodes CASRTGGQYTEAFF.

The CDR3 coding sequence is TGTGCCAGTAGTATGGGACTAGCGGGGGGAAATGAGCAGTTCTTC. Amino acid sequence: CASSMGLAGGNEQFF. The rearrangement uses TRBV19 and TRBJ2-1, with 15 bases aligning to TRBD2. Unmatched junction bases numbered 1, after V lost 3 bases and J lost 7 bases. The germline V gene encodes CDR1 LNHDA and CDR2 SQIVND (reference sequence). The CDR3 has 15 residues.

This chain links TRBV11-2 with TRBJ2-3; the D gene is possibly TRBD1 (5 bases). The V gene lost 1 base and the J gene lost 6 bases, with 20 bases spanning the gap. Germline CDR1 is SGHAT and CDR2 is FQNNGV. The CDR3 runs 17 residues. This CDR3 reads CASSLVARTPLVDTQYF. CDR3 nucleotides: TGTGCCAGCAGCTTAGTGGCCCGGACACCTTTAGTGGATACGCAGTATTTT.

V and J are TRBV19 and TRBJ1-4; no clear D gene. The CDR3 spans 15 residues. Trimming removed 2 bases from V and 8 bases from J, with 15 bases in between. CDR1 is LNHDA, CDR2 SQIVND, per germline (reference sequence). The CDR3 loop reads CASSIRGSLGEKLFF. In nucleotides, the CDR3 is TGTGCCAGTAGTATACGCGGGTCCCTCGGGGAAAAACTGTTTTTT. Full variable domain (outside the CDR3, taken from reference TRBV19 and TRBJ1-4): DGGITQSPKYLFRKEGQNVTLSCEQNLNHDAMYWYRQDPGQGLRLIYYSQIVNDFQKGDIAEGYSVSREKKESFPLTVTSAQKNPTAFYLCASSIRGSLGEKLFFGSGTQLSVL.

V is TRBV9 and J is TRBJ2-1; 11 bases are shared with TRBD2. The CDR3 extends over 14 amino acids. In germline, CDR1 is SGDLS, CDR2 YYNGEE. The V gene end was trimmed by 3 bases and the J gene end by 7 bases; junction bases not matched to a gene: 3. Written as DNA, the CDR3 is TGTGCCAGCAGCGACTCTAGCGGGGGGAATGAGCAGTTCTTC. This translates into CASSDSSGGNEQFF.

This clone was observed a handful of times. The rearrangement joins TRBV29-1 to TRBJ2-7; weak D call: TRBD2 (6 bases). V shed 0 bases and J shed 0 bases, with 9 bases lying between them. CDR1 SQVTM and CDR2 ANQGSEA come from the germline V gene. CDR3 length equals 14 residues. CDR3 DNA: TGCAGCGTTGAAGAGCGGGGTAGCTCCTACGAGCAGTACTTC. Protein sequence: CSVEERGSSYEQYF.

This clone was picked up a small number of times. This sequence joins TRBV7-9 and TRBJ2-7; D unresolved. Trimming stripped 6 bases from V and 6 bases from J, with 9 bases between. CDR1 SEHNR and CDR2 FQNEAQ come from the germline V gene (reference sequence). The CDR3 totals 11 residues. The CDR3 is CASSPNSEQYF. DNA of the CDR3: TGTGCCAGCAGTCCAAACTCCGAGCAGTACTTC.

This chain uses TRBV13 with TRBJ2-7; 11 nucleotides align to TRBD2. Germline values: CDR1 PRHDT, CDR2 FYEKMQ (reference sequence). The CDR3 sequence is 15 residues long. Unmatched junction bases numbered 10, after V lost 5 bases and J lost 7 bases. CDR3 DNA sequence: TGTGCCAGCAGCCACCCCTCTAGCGGGGGGCTAGAGCAGTACTTC. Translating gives CASSHPSSGGLEQYF. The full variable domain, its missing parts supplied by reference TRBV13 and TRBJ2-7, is AAGVIQSPRHLIKEKRETATLKCYPIPRHDTVYWYQQGPGQDPQFLISFYEKMQSDKGSIPDRFSAQQFSDYHSELNMSSLELGDSALYFCASSHPSSGGLEQYFGPGTRLTVT.

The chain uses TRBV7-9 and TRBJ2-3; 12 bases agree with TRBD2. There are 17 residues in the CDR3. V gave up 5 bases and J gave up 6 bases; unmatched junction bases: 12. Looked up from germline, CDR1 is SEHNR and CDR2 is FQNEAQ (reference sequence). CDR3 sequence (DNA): TGTGCCAGCAGCACCCCCCTAGCGGGGGGGCTCCTCGATACGCAGTATTTT. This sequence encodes CASSTPLAGGLLDTQYF.

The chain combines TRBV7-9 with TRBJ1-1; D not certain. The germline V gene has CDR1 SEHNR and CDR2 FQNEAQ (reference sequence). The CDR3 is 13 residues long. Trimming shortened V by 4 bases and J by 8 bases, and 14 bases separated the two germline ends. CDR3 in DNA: TGTGCCAGCAGCTCGGCGGGGAGAGTAGAAGCTTTCTTT. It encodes CASSSAGRVEAFF.

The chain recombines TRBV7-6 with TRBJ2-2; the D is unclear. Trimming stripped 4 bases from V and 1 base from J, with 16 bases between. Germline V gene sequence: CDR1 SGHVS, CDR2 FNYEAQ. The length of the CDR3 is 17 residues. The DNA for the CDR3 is TGTGCCAGCAGCTCCCTTCCCATTGCCGGGAACACCGGGGAGCTGTTTTTT. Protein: CASSSLPIAGNTGELFF.

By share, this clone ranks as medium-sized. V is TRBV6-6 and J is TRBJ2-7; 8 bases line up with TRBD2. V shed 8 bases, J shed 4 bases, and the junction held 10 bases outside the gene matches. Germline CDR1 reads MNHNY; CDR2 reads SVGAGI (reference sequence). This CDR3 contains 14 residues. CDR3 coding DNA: TGTGCCAGCGCTCCGGGGGGGTTCGGGTACGAGCAGTACTTC. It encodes CASAPGGFGYEQYF.

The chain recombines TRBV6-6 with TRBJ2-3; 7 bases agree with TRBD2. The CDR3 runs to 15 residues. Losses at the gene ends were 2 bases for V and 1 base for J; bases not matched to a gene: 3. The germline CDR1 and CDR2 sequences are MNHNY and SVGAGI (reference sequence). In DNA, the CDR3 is TGTGCCAGCAGTTACCTTACTAGCGGCACAGATACGCAGTATTTT. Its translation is CASSYLTSGTDTQYF.

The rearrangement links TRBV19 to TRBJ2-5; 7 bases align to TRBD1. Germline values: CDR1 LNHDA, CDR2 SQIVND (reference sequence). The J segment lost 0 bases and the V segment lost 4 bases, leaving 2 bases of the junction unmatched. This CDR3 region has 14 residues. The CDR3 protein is CASSRTGYQETQYF. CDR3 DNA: TGTGCCAGTAGTAGGACAGGTTACCAAGAGACCCAGTACTTC.

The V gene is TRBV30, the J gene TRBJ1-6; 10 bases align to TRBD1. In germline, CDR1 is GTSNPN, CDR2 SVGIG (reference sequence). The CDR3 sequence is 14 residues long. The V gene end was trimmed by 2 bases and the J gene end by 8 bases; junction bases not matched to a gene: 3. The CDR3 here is CAWSSGTGDSPLHF. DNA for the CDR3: TGTGCCTGGAGTTCCGGGACAGGGGATTCACCCCTCCACTTT.

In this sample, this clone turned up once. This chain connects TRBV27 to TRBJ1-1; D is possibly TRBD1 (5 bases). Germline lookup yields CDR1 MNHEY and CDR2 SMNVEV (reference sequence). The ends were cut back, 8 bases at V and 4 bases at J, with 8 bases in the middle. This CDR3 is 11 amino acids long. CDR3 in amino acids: CASRGGTEAFF. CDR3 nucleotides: TGTGCCAGCCGGGGGGGCACTGAAGCTTTCTTT.

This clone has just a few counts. CDR3 protein: CASSQGVGGYQVGELFF. In DNA, the CDR3 is TGCGCCAGCAGCCAAGGGGTCGGAGGGTATCAGGTCGGGGAGCTGTTTTTT. The rearrangement uses TRBV4-3 and TRBJ2-2; D is perhaps TRBD2 (6 bases). Germline V CDR1 and CDR2: LGHNA, YSLEER. This CDR3 has 17 amino acids. The V end lost 1 base, the J end lost 7 bases, and 19 bases lay between the germline ends.

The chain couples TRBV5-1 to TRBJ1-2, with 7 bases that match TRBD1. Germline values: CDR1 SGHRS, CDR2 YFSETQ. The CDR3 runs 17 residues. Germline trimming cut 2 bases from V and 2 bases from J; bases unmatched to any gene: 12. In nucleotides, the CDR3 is TGCGCCAGCAGCTTCGCAACGGGAGGGGGCGTCAACTATGGCTACACCTTC. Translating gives CASSFATGGGVNYGYTF.

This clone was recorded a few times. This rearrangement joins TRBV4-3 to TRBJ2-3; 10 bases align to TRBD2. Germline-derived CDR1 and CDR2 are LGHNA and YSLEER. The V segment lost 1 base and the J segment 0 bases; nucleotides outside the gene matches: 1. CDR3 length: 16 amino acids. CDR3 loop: CASSQVSGGSTDTQYF. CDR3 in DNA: TGCGCCAGCAGCCAAGTTAGCGGGGGGAGCACAGATACGCAGTATTTT.

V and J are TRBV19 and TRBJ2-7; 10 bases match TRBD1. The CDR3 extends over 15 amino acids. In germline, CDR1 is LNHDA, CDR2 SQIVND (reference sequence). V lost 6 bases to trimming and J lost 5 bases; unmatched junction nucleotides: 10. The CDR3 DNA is TGTGCCAGTAGCCCGGGACAGGGGATGGCGCACGAGCAGTACTTC. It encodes CASSPGQGMAHEQYF.